This TCR beta chain was sequenced for a study of shared clonotypes between healthy human individuals. Notes on this clone: The same CDR3 also results from other DNA sequences found in this sample.

V was pared by 3 bases and J by 1 base, with 9 bases between. The CDR3 extends over 14 amino acids. The germline gives CDR1 MNHEY, CDR2 SMNVEV (reference sequence). Here immunoSEQ multiplex PCR was the method, and the copy in TCRdb shows in-frame clones only, minus some. The sample has some 700,000 clones, roughly 88% seen once. The TCR originated in a man between 18 and 35 years old in good health. Some clones in this sample may be carry-over from other donors' samples. The genes are TRBV27 and TRBJ1-1; D is possibly TRBD1 (5 bases). The sequenced sample was memory CD8+ T cells from PBMCs. The subset is: CD45RO+ cells pooled with CCR7-negative TemRA cells. The CDR3 region has the DNA TGTGCCAGCAGTTTCATGGGGGGGAACACTGAAGCTTTCTTT. Its translation: CASSFMGGNTEAFF.